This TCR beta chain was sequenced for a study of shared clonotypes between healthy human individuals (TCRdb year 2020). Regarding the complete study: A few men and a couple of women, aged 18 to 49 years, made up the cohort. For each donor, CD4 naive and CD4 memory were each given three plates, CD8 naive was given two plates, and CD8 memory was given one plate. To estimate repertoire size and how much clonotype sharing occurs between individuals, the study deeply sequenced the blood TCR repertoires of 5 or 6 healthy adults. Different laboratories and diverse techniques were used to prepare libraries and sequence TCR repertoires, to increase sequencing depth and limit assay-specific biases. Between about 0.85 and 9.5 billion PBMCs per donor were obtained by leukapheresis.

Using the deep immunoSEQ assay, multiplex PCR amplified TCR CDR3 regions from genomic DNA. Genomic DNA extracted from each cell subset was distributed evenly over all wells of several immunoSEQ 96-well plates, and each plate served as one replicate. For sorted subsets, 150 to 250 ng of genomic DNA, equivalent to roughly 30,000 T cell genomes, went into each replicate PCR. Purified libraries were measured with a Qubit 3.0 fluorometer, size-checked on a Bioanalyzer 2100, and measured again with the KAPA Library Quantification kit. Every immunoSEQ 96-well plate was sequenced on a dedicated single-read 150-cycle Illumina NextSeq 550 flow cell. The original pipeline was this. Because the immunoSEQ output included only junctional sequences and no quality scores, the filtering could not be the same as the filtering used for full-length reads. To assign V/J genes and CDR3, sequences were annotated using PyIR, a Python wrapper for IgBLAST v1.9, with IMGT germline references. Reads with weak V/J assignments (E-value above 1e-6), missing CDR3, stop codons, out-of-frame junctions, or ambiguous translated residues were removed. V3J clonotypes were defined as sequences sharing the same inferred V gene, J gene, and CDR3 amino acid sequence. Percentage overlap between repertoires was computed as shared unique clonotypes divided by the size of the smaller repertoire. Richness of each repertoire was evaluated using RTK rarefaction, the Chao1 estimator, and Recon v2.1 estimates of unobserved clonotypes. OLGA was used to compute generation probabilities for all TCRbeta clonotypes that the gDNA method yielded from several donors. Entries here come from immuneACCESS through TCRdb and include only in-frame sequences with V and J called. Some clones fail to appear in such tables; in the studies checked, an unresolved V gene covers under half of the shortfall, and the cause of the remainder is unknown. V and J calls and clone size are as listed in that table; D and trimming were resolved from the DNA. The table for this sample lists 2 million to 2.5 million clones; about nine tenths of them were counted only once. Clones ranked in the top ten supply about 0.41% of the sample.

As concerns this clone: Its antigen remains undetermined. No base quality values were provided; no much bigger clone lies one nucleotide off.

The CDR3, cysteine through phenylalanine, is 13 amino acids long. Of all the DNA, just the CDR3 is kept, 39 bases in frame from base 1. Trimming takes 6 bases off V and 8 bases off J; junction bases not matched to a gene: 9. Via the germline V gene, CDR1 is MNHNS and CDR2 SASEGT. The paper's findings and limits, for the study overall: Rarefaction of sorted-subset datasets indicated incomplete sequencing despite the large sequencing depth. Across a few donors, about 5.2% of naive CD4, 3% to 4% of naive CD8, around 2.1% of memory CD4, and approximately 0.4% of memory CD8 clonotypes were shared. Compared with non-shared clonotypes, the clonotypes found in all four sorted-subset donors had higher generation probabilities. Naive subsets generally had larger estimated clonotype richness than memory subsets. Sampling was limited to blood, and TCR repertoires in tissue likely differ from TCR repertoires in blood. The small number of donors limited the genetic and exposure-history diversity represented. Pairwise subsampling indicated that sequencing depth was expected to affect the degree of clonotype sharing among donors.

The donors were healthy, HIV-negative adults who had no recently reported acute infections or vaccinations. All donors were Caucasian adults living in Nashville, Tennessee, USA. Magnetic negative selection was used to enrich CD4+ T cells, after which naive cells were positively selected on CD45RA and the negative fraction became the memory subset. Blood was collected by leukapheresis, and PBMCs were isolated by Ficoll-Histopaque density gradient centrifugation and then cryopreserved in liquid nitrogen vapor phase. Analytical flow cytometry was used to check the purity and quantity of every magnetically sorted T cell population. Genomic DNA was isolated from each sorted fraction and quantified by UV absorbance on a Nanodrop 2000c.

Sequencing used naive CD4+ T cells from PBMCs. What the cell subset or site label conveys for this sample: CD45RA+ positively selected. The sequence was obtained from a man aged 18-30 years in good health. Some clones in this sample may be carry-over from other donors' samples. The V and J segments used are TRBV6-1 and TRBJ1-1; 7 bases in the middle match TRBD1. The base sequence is TGTGCCAGCAGCACTGGGACAGTCCTGGAAGCTTTCTTT. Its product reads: CASSTGTVLEAFF.